These 10 T cell receptor beta chains came from one sample sequenced in a study of T cell responses to AZD1222 COVID-19 vaccine. Clones were sequenced by immunoSEQ multiplex PCR, and TCRdb holds only the in-frame ones, with some missing. The sample has under 130,000 clones; over 75% are singletons. This material consisted of peripheral blood, taken on day 0 of AZD1222 vaccination. These receptors all come from an adult in good health.

The chain is built from TRBV2 and TRBJ1-5; no clear D gene. CDR3 length: 15 amino acids. V gave up 9 bases and J gave up 0 bases, with 15 bases separating them. Germline V gene sequence: CDR1 SNHLY, CDR2 FYNNEI. As DNA, the CDR3 is TGTGCCAGTAGCCCCGGGCAGTATAGCAATCAGCCCCAGCATTTT. As protein: CASSPGQYSNQPQHF.

The gene calls are TRBV18 and TRBJ2-7; the D gene could be TRBD1 or TRBD2 (5 bases each). There are 11 residues in the CDR3. CDR1 and CDR2 (germline): KGHSH, LQKENI. The V and J ends lost 2 bases and 6 bases respectively, with 5 bases between them. The CDR3 nucleotides are TGTGCCAGCTCACCAGGGGGCGAGCAGTACTTC. Translating it yields CASSPGGEQYF.

The gene calls are TRBV28 and TRBJ2-3, with a weak D call TRBD1 (5 bases). Germline V gene sequence: CDR1 MDHEN, CDR2 SYDVKM. V lost 4 bases and J 1 base, leaving 9 bases between the germline ends. The CDR3 totals 14 residues. In nucleotides, the CDR3 is TGTGCCAGCAGTTCGTTGACAGGCACAGATACGCAGTATTTT. It yields the protein CASSSLTGTDTQYF.

The chain couples TRBV3-1 (or the pseudogene TRBV3-2) to TRBJ1-1; no clear D gene. Germline-derived CDR1 and CDR2 are LGHDT and YNNKEL (reference sequence). V dropped 1 base and J dropped 0 bases, with 9 bases sitting between them. The CDR3 contains 15 residues. CDR3 nucleotides: TGTGCCAGCAGCCAAGCTTCGGGGATGAACACTGAAGCTTTCTTT. It specifies CASSQASGMNTEAFF.

V is TRBV18 and J is TRBJ1-4, with no clear D. The CDR3 is made up of 12 amino acids. Trimming shortened V by 4 bases and J by 6 bases, and 6 bases separated the two germline ends. The germline V gene has CDR1 KGHSH and CDR2 LQKENI. The CDR3 DNA is TGTGCCAGCTCACTACAAGATGAAAAACTGTTTTTT. Its translation is CASSLQDEKLFF. The complete variable domain, with remaining parts taken from reference TRBV18 and TRBJ1-4, reads NAGVMQNPRHLVRRRGQEARLRCSPMKGHSHVYWYRQLPEEGLKFMVYLQKENIIDESGMPKERFSAEFPKEGPSILRIQQVVRGDSAAYFCASSLQDEKLFFGSGTQLSVL.

This clone was recorded only once. In DNA, the CDR3 is TGTGCCAGCAGCCCAGGCCTGGGACTACAGTATGAAAAACTGTTTTTT. Residues: CASSPGLGLQYEKLFF. This sequence joins TRBV11-2 and TRBJ1-4; D perhaps matches TRBD1 (5 bases). The V end lost 5 bases, the J end lost 6 bases, and 19 bases lay between the germline ends. The germline V gene has CDR1 SGHAT and CDR2 FQNNGV. The CDR3 consists of 16 residues. Variable domain in full (rest from reference TRBV11-2 and TRBJ1-4): EAGVAQSPRYKIIEKRQSVAFWCNPISGHATLYWYQQILGQGPKLLIQFQNNGVVDDSQLPKDRFSAERLKGVDSTLKIQPAKLEDSAVYLCASSPGLGLQYEKLFFGSGTQLSVL.

This sequence joins TRBV7-8 and TRBJ1-1; no clear D. This CDR3 comprises 14 residues. The V end lost 0 bases, the J end lost 5 bases, and 10 bases lay between the germline ends. CDR1 and CDR2 (germline): SGHVS, FQNEAQ. CDR3: CASSLAGGRTEAFF. CDR3 coding DNA: TGTGCCAGCAGCTTAGCGGGCGGTAGGACTGAAGCTTTCTTT.

The chain couples TRBV6-6 to TRBJ1-2; 9 nucleotides align to TRBD1. The ends lost 7 bases at V and 6 bases at J; junction bases unmatched: 12. The CDR3 has 15 amino acids. The germline CDR1 and CDR2 sequences are MNHNY and SVGAGI (reference sequence). CDR3 sequence (DNA): TGTGCCAGCACCGAACAGGGACAGGGTGGAAATGGCTACACCTTC. Amino acid sequence: CASTEQGQGGNGYTF.

The V call is TRBV19, the J call TRBJ2-4, with D possibly TRBD1 on 6 matching bases. This CDR3 region has 17 residues. V lost 5 bases and J lost 0, with 17 bases in between. Per the germline V gene, CDR1 is LNHDA and CDR2 is SQIVND (reference sequence). For the CDR3, the DNA is TGTGCCAGTAGTTCATCAGGGGCAGCGCTAGCCAAAAACATTCAGTACTTC. Protein product: CASSSSGAALAKNIQYF.

The chain carries TRBV10-3 and TRBJ1-5; 8 bases fit TRBD1. The CDR3 is 15 residues long. Losses at the gene ends were 10 bases for V and 5 bases for J; bases not matched to a gene: 13. In germline, CDR1 is ENHRY, CDR2 SYGVKD. The CDR3 loop reads CATSPGTGSYQPQHF. The CDR3 DNA sequence: TGTGCCACTTCCCCAGGGACAGGCTCGTATCAGCCCCAGCATTTT.